This T cell receptor beta chain appears in the sequencing data of a study of cytomegalovirus exposure and HLA in healthy donors. Notes on the study in general: Cytomegalovirus-associated status was assigned to around 160 TCR beta chains. Some public TCRs appeared in many individuals, while most sequences were rare.

The donors, nominally healthy at sampling, likely had unrecorded immune exposures. PCR used 60 Vbeta primers and 13 Jbeta primers. The method was immunoSEQ multiplex PCR; TCRdb's version includes in-frame clones alone and lacks a portion of them. Counted here are over 150,000 clones, roughly 70% occurring once; the ten biggest clones make up roughly 2.7%. About this clone itself: The antigen is undetermined.

The sequenced material came from PBMCs. This receptor was identified in a woman aged 40 to 50 in good health and CMV-seropositive.

CDR3 sequence (DNA): TGCAGTGCTAAAGGGGGCACTGAAGCTTTCTTT. Amino acids: CSAKGGTEAFF. The chain uses TRBV20-1 and TRBJ1-1; D possibly corresponds to TRBD1 (6 bases). The ends were cut back, 4 bases at V and 4 bases at J, with 7 bases in the middle. The CDR3 loop spans 11 amino acids. Germline lookup yields CDR1 DFQATT and CDR2 SNEGSKA (reference sequence).